The sequence of this TCR beta chain was determined in a study of T cells after yellow fever vaccination. Study-wide results and limits: Weaker in magnitude, the secondary response showed a faster peak on day 5 versus 15. Researchers cautioned that FACS-sorted repertoires could harbor abundant clonotypes contaminating from the bulk population.

As for this clonotype: Its antigen is undetermined. A read error may produce the germline difference seen at one junction end.

TCRdb redid the calling of the 5' RACE reads with MiXCR, one entry per CDR3 protein. The sample contains around 610,000 distinct CDR3 sequences, about 13% of which appear only once. Germline V gene data show CDR1 as MNHEY and CDR2 as SVGAGI. This CDR3 has 16 amino acids. The J gene is TRBJ1-1, the V gene TRBV6-5; D not certain. The receptor's source is a man aged 25 to 40 who received the YFV17D yellow fever vaccine. Sequenced material: PBMCs, taken on the day of the yellow fever booster vaccination. The CDR3 reads CASSYSRGGGYTDAFF. The CDR3 coding sequence is TGTGCCAGCAGTTACTCTAGAGGCGGTGGGTACACTGATGCTTTCTTT.